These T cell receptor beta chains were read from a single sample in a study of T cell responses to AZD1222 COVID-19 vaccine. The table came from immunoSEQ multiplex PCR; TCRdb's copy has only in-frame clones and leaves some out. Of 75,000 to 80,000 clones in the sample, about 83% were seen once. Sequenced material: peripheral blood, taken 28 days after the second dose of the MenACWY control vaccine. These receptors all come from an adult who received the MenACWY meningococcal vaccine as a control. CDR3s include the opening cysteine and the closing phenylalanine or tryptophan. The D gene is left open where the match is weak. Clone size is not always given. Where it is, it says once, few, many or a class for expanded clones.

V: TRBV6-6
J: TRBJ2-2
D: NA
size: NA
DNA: TGTGCCAGCAGTTACTCTAACACCGGGGAGCTGTTTTTT
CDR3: CASSYSNTGELFF

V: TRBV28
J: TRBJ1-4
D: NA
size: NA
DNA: TGTGCCAGCAGTTGGCCAACTAATGAAAAACTGTTTTTT
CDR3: CASSWPTNEKLFF

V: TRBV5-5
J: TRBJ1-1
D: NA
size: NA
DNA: TGTGCCAGCAGCTTGGCCACAGTGAACACTGAAGCTTTCTTT
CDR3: CASSLATVNTEAFF

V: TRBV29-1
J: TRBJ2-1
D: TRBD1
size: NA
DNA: TGCAGCGTTATAAGGGGGACAGGGGAAAATGAGCAGTTCTTC
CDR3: CSVIRGTGENEQFF

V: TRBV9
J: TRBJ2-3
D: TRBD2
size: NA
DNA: TGTGCCAGCAGCGTAGGCATCGGCGGGGGACCTAGCACAGATACGCAGTATTTT
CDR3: CASSVGIGGGPSTDTQYF

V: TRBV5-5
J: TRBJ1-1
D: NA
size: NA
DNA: TGTGCCAGCAGCTTTCGAGTGGCAGACCCGGCTGGCGCTGAAGCTTTCTTT
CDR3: CASSFRVADPAGAEAFF

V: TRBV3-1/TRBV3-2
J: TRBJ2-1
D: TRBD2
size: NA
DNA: TGTGCCAGCAGCCAAGATAGGGGAGGGGATTACAATGAGCAGTTCTTC
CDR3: CASSQDRGGDYNEQFF

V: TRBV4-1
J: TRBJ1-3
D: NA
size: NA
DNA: TGCGCCAGCAGCCAAGAGGGAAACACCATATATTTT
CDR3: CASSQEGNTIYF

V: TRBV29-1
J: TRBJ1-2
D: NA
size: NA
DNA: TGCAGCGTTGAAGATGGGATAGGGGGGTATGGCTACACCTTC
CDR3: CSVEDGIGGYGYTF

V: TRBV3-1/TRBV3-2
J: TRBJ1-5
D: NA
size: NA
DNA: TGTGCCAGCAGCCAAGATCCCCCTCAGCCCCAGCATTTT
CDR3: CASSQDPPQPQHF

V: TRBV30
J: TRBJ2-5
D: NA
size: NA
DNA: TGTGCCTGGAGTCGCGGCAGGCTCCAAGAGACCCAGTACTTC
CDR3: CAWSRGRLQETQYF

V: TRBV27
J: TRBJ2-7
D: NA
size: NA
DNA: TGTGCCAGCAGTTCCCGGGCCTCCTACGAGCAGTACTTC
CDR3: CASSSRASYEQYF

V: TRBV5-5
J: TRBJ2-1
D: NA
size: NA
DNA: TGTGCCAGCAGCTGGGAGCGGACCCGCGATGAGCAGTTCTTC
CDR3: CASSWERTRDEQFF

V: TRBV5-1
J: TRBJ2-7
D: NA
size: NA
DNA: TGCGCCAGCAGCCTAGATGGACAGAGACCCTACGAGCAGTACTTC
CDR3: CASSLDGQRPYEQYF

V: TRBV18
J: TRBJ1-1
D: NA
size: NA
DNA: TGTGCCAGCTCACCACGGACGGAATTGAACGGTGAAGCTTTCTTT
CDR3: CASSPRTELNGEAFF

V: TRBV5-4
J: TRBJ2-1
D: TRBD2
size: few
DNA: TGTGCCAGCAGCAAAGCGGGAGTAGGAAATGAGCAGTTCTTC
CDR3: CASSKAGVGNEQFF